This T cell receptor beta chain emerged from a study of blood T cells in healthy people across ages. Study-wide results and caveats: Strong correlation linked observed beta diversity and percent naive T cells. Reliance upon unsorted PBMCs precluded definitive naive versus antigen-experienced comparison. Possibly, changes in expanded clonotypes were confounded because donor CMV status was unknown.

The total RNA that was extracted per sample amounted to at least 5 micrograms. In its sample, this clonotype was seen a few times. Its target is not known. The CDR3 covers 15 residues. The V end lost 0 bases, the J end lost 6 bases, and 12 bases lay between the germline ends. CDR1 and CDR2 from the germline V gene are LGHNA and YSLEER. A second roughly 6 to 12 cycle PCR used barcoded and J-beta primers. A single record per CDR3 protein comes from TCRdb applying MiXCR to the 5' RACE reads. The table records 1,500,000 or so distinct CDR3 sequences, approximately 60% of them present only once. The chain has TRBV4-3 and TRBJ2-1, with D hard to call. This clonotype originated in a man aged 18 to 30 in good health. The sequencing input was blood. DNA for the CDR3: TGCGCCAGCAGCCAAGATCTAGGTGACCTCAATGAGCAGTTCTTC. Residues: CASSQDLGDLNEQFF.